The 4 T cell receptor beta chains in this list originate from one sample, sequenced in a study of beta chain features in type 1 diabetes. Whole-study findings and limits: Type 1 diabetes patients showed a moderate but significant shortening of TCRB CDR3s in all four CD4+ subsets.

The isolated RNA, all of it, was reverse transcribed, so expressed TCRB transcripts were what got sequenced. Method: immunoSEQ multiplex PCR; TCRdb's copy keeps in-frame clones and lacks some. In the table there are 600,000 or so clones, more than 12% of which are singletons. These TCRs are of unknown antigen specificity. Sequencing was carried out using naive CD4+ T cells from blood. These receptors originate from a man between 18 and 35 years old with type 1 diabetes.

This clone has a handful of counts. The chain links TRBV14 to TRBJ2-7, with D hard to call. Germline lookup yields CDR1 SGHDN and CDR2 FVKESK. With 5 bases removed from V and 2 bases from J, the gap between germline ends came to 7 bases. The CDR3 spans 12 residues. CDR3 amino acids: CASSWNAYEQYF. The CDR3 DNA is TGTGCCAGCAGCTGGAACGCCTACGAGCAGTACTTC.

The V call is TRBV10-3, the J call TRBJ2-3, with no clear D. Germline V lookup: CDR1 ENHRY, CDR2 SYGVKD. The germline V and J ends were trimmed by 10 bases and 2 bases, with 10 bases remaining between them. The CDR3 sequence is 12 residues long. For the CDR3, the DNA is TGTGCCACCGACTCTGACACAGATACGCAGTATTTT. It codes for CATDSDTDTQYF.

The chain employs TRBV28 and TRBJ1-1, with 8 bases that match TRBD1. Trimming at V came to 4 bases and at J to 7 bases, leaving 8 bases not matched to a gene. The CDR3 is 14 amino acids. CDR1 and CDR2 (germline): MDHEN, SYDVKM. CDR3 sequence: CASSSRRQGFEAFF. CDR3 DNA: TGTGCCAGCAGTTCGAGACGACAGGGGTTTGAAGCTTTCTTT.

The chain joins TRBV29-1 to TRBJ2-7; 9 bases agree with TRBD1. The junction had 6 bases not matched to a gene; V was cut back by 4 bases and J by 2 bases. CDR3 length: 14 residues. Germline V gene lookup returns CDR1 SQVTM and CDR2 ANQGSEA. The CDR3 reads CSVAAGTGPYEQYF. The CDR3 nucleotides read TGCAGCGTTGCGGCAGGGACAGGGCCCTACGAGCAGTACTTC.